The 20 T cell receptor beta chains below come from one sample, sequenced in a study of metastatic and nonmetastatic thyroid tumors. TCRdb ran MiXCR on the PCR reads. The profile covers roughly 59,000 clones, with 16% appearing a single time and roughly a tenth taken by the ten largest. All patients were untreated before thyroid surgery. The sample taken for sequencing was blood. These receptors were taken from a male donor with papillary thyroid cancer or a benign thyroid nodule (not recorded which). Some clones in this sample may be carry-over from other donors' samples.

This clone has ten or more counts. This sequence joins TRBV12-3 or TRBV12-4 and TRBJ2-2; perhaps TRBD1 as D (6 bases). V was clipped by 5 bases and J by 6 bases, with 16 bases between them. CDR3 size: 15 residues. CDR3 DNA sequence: TGTGCCAGCAGTCTGGGGACACCCACGTCCGGGGAGCTGTTTTTT. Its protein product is CASSLGTPTSGELFF.

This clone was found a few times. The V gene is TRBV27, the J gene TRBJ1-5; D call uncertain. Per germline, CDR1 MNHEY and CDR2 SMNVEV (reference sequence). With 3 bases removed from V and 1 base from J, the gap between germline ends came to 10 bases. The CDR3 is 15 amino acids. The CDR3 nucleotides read TGTGCCAGCAGTTTTGCATTCAACAGCAATCAGCCCCAGCATTTT. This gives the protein CASSFAFNSNQPQHF.

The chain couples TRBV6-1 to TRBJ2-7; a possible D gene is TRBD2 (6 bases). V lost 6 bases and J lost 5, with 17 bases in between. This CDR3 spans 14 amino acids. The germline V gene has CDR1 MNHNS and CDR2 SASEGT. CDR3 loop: CASRDYGPMDEQYV. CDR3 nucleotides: TGTGCCAGCAGGGACTACGGCCCCATGGACGAGCAGTACGTC.

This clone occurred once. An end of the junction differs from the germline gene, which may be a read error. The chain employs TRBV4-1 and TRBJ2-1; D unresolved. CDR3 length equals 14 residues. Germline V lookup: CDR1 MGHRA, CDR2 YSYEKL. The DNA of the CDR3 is TGCGCCAGCAGCCTCGTAGGTTACGTCAATGGGCAGTTCTTC. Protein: CASSLVGYVNGQFF.

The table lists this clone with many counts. CDR3 nucleotide sequence: TGCAGTGCTGAAGGGGGTAGTTCACCCCTCCACTTT. This encodes CSAEGGSSPLHF. The gene calls are TRBV20-1 and TRBJ1-6, with D possibly TRBD1 on 6 matching bases. The CDR3 spans 12 residues. The V end was cut by 5 bases, the J end by 9 bases, with 11 bases between. Germline CDR1 and CDR2: DFQATT and SNEGSKA (reference sequence).

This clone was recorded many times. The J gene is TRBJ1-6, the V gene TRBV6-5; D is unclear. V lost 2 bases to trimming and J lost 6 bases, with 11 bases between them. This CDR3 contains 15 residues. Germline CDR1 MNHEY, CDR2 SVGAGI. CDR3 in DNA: TGTGCCAGCAGTTACGGGCCAGCGTCTAATTCACCCCTCCACTTT. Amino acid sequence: CASSYGPASNSPLHF.

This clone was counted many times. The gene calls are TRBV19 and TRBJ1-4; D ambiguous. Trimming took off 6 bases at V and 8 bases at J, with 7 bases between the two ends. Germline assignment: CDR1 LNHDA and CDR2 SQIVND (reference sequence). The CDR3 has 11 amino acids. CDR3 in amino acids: CASSIGEKLFF. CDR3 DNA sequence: TGTGCCAGTAGCATTGGGGAAAAACTGTTTTTT.

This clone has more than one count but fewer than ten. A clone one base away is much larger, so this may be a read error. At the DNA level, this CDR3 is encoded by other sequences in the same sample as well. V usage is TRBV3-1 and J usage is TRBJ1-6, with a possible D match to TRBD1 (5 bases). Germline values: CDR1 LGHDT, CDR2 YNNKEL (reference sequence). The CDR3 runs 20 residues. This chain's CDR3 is CASSQGTPEQGSPYNSPLHF. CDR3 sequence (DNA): TGTGCCAGCAGCCAAGGGACCCCGGAGCAGGGAAGTCCCTATAATTCGCCCCTCCACTTT.

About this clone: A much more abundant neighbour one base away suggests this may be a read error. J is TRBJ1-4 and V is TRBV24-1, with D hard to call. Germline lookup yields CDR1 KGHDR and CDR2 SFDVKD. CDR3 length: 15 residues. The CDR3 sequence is CTTSSGEATGEKLFF. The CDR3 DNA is TGTACCACCTCCTCTGGGGAAGCAACGGGCGAAAAACTGTTTTTT.

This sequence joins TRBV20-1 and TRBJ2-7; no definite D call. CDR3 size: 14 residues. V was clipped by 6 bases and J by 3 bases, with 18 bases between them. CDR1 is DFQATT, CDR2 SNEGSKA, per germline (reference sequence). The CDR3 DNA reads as TGCAGTGCCTTAAACTTGGCAGAAGGCTACGAGCAGTACTTC. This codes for CSALNLAEGYEQYF.

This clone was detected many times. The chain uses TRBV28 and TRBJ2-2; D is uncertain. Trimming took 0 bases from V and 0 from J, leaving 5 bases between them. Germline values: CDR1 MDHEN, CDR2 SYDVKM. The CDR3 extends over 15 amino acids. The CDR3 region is CASSLWNANTGELFF. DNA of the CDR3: TGTGCCAGCAGTTTATGGAACGCGAACACCGGGGAGCTGTTTTTT.

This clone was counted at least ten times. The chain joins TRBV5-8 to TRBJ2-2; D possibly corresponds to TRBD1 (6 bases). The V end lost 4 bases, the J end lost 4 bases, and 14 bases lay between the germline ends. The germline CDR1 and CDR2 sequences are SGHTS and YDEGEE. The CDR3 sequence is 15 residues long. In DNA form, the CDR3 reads TGTGCCAGCAGCCCAGGGGCCCTTCTCACCGGGGAGCTGTTTTTT. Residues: CASSPGALLTGELFF.

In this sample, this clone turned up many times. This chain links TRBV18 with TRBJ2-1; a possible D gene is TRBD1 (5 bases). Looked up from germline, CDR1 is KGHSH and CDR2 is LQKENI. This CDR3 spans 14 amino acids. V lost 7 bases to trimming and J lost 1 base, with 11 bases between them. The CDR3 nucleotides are TGTGCCAGCTTTATCGACAGATCCTACAATGAGCAGTTCTTC. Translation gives CASFIDRSYNEQFF.

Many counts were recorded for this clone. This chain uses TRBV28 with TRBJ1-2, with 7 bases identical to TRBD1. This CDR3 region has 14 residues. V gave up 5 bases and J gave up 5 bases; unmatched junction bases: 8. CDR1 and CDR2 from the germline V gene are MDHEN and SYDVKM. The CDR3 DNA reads TGTGCCAGCAGTCCCCAGGGGGGGGTATATGGCTACACCTTC. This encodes CASSPQGGVYGYTF.

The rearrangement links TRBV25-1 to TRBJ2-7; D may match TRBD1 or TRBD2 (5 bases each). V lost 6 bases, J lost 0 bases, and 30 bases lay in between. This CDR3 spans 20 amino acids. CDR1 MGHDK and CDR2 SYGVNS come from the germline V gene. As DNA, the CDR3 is TGTGCCAGCAGGAAGACAGCCCCGAAAGCTAGGAGGCATTCCTCCTACGAGCAGTACTTC. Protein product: CASRKTAPKARRHSSYEQYF.

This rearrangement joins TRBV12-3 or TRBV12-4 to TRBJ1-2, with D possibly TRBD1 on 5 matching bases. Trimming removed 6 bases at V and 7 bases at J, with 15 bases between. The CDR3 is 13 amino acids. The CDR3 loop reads CASSRTTEPGYTF. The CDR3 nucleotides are TGTGCCAGCAGCCGTACGACAGAGCCTGGCTACACCTTC.

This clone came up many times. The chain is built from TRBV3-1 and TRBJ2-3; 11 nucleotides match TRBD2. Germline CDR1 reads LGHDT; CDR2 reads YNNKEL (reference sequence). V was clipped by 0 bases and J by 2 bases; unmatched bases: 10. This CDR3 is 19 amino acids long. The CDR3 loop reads CASSQDGRLAGPNTDTQYF. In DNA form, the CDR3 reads TGTGCCAGCAGCCAAGATGGCCGACTAGCGGGGCCCAACACAGATACGCAGTATTTT.

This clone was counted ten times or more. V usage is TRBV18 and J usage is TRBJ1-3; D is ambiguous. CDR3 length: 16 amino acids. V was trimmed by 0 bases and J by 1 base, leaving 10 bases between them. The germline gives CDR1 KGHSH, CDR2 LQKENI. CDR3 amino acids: CASSPPLSGSGNTIYF. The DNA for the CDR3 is TGTGCCAGCTCACCACCTCTAAGTGGATCTGGAAACACCATATATTTT. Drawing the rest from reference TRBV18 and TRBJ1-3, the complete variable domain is NAGVMQNPRHLVRRRGQEARLRCSPMKGHSHVYWYRQLPEEGLKFMVYLQKENIIDESGMPKERFSAEFPKEGPSILRIQQVVRGDSAAYFCASSPPLSGSGNTIYFGEGSWLTVV.

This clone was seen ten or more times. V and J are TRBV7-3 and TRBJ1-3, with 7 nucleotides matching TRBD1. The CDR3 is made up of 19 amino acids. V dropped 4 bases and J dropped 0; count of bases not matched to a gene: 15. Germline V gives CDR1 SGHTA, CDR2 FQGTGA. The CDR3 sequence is CASSSIGMWTGSSGNTIYF. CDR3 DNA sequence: TGTGCCAGCAGCTCTATAGGAATGTGGACAGGTAGCTCTGGAAACACCATATATTTT. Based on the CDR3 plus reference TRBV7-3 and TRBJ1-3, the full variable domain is GAGVSQTPSNKVTEKGKYVELRCDPISGHTALYWYRQSLGQGPEFLIYFQGTGAADDSGLPNDRFFAVRPEGSVSTLKIQRTERGDSAVYLCASSSIGMWTGSSGNTIYFGEGSWLTVV.

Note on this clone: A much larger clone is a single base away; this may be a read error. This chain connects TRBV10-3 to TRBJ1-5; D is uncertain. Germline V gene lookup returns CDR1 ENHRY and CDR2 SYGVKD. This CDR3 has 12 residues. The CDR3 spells CAISGGDQPHHF. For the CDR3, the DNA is TGTGCCATCAGTGGCGGGGATCAGCCCCATCATTTT.